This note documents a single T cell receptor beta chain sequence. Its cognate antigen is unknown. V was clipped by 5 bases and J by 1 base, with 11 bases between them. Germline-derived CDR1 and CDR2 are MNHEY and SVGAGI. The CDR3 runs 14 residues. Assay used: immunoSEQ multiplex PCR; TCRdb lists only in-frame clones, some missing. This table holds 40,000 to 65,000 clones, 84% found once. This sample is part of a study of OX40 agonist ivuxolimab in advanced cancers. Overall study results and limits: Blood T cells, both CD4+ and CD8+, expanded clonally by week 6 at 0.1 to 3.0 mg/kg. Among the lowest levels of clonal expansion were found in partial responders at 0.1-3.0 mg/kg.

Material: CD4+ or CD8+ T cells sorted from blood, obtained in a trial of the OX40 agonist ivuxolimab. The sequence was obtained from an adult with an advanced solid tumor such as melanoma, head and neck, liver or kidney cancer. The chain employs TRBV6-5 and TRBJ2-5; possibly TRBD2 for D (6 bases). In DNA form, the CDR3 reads TGTGCCAGCAGTCATCGGGGGTTCCAAGAGACCCAGTACTTC. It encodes CASSHRGFQETQYF.